Included here is one TCR beta chain sequence, with context. Its matching antigen is unknown. CVID subjects were around 16 female and 25 to 35 male, aged about 8 to 70. Replacement immunoglobulin had been given to every CVID subject for at least one year. CVID and control samples used equivalent genomic DNA input. Assay: immunoSEQ multiplex PCR; the TCRdb copy retains only in-frame clones and omits some. The table lists roughly 33,000 clones, no singletons, with 5.5% to 7% in the top ten. The source of the sample is a study of T cell clonality in common variable immunodeficiency. Findings of the study overall: The cause of increased CVID clonality remains unclear without subpopulation sequencing. Reportedly, TCR beta sequences from common variable immunodeficiency showed fewer deletions and N-nucleotide insertions.

The sample comprised peripheral blood mononuclear cells. The TCR sequence derives from a human donor with common variable immunodeficiency.

This CDR3 reads CAWSVRGSGTEAFF. Partial CDR3 DNA: TGTGCCTGGAGTGTACGCGGGAGCGGGACTGAA. This chain links TRBV30 with TRBJ1-1, with D uncertain. The read ends 3 residues early relative to the CDR3; the germline J gene fills the gap. Germline V gene data show CDR1 as GTSNPN and CDR2 as SVGIG (reference sequence). The CDR3 sequence is 14 residues long. V was shortened by 0 bases and J by 5 bases, with 13 bases between the two germline ends.